These 26 T cell receptor beta chains originate from one sample sequenced in a study of blood T cell repertoires in COVID-19. The method was immunoSEQ multiplex PCR; TCRdb's version includes in-frame clones alone and lacks a portion of them. The sample has approximately 75,000 clones, roughly 90% seen once. Sequencing was done on a sample of peripheral blood. The receptors shown here come from a human donor in a cohort sampled during active COVID-19.

V usage is TRBV18 and J usage is TRBJ2-3, with a weak D call TRBD1 (6 bases). Germline V CDR1 and CDR2: KGHSH, LQKENI. The CDR3 loop spans 13 amino acids. Deletions cut 8 bases from V and 1 base from J, with 10 bases between. CDR3 residues: CASTRQGTDTQYF. The CDR3 nucleotides are TGTGCCAGCACTAGACAGGGCACAGATACGCAGTATTTT.

The V and J genes are TRBV19 and TRBJ1-1; D is unclear. Per the germline V gene, CDR1 is LNHDA and CDR2 is SQIVND (reference sequence). This CDR3 is 14 amino acids long. The V and J ends lost 6 bases and 4 bases respectively, with 15 bases between them. DNA for the CDR3: TGTGCCAGTAGGCCGCCCGGGGTGGCCACTGAAGCTTTCTTT. Residues: CASRPPGVATEAFF.

The rearrangement uses TRBV6-5 and TRBJ2-7, with 9 bases that match TRBD2. Per the germline V gene, CDR1 is MNHEY and CDR2 is SVGAGI. This CDR3 contains 12 residues. V was pared by 8 bases and J by 7 bases, with 6 bases of the junction left unmatched. The DNA for the CDR3 is TGTGCCAGCGGGCCAGCGGGGGGTGAGCAGTACTTC. This translates into CASGPAGGEQYF.

The rearrangement uses TRBV6-2 or TRBV6-3 and TRBJ1-2, with D possibly TRBD1 on 6 matching bases. The CDR3 consists of 13 residues. V lost 2 bases and J lost 5, with 9 bases in between. The germline CDR1 and CDR2 sequences are MNHEY and SVGEGT. The CDR3 reads CASSYTTGYGYTF. CDR3 nucleotide sequence: TGTGCCAGCAGTTACACTACAGGGTATGGCTACACCTTC.

The table lists this clone with a few counts. The J gene is TRBJ2-4, the V gene TRBV11-2, with TRBD2 identical over 9 bases. The CDR3 totals 19 residues. V gave up 1 base and J gave up 4 bases; unmatched junction bases: 14. Per germline, CDR1 SGHAT and CDR2 FQNNGV. The CDR3 loop is CASSLVNRGASGEKNIQYF. The CDR3 coding sequence is TGTGCCAGCAGCTTAGTTAATCGTGGGGCTAGCGGGGAAAAAAACATTCAGTACTTC.

The chain combines TRBV12-3 or TRBV12-4 with TRBJ1-1, with a weak D call TRBD1 (5 bases). CDR3 size: 13 residues. The V and J ends lost 8 bases and 10 bases respectively, with 20 bases between them. The CDR3 loop reads CASLLGGHGTAFF. Here the CDR3 DNA reads TGTGCCAGCCTCCTAGGAGGGCACGGGACAGCTTTCTTT.

The chain carries TRBV6-1 and TRBJ2-1, with D perhaps matching TRBD1 (5 bases). In germline, CDR1 is MNHNS, CDR2 SASEGT. Trimming stripped 2 bases from V and 9 bases from J, with 17 bases between. This CDR3 is built from 15 residues. In DNA, the CDR3 is TGTGCCAGCAGTGAATACGACAGTCGACTGGGTGAGCAGTTCTTC. This encodes CASSEYDSRLGEQFF.

This rearrangement joins TRBV24-1 to TRBJ1-2; TRBD1 matches at 8 bases. Germline CDR1 is KGHDR and CDR2 is SFDVKD. There are 14 residues in the CDR3. V shed 0 bases, J shed 8 bases, and the junction held 4 bases outside the gene matches. This CDR3 reads CATSDLARGQGYTF. For the CDR3, the DNA is TGTGCCACCAGTGATTTGGCCAGGGGGCAGGGCTACACCTTC.

As regards this clone: This sample also contains other DNA sequences that code for the same CDR3. The chain combines TRBV7-2 with TRBJ2-3; D is unclear. CDR3 length: 14 residues. The V gene lost 1 base and the J gene lost 1 base, with 6 bases spanning the gap. Germline V gives CDR1 SGHTA, CDR2 FQGNSA. CDR3 in DNA: TGTGCCAGCAGCTTAGTGGCAGGCACAGATACGCAGTATTTT. Residues: CASSLVAGTDTQYF. The full variable domain, rest sourced from reference TRBV7-2 and TRBJ2-3, is GAGVSQSPSNKVTEKGKDVELRCDPISGHTALYWYRQSLGQGLEFLIYFQGNSAPDKSGLPSDRFSAERTGGSVSTLTIQRTQQEDSAVYLCASSLVAGTDTQYFGPGTRLTVL.

The chain uses TRBV19 and TRBJ2-1, with 15 bases aligning to TRBD2. The length of the CDR3 is 16 residues. With V trimmed by 3 bases and J by 10 bases, 7 bases remained unmatched. Germline values: CDR1 LNHDA, CDR2 SQIVND (reference sequence). DNA of the CDR3: TGTGCCAGTAGTATTAGGACTAGCGGGGGGGCTTTGGAGCAGTTCTTC. This codes for CASSIRTSGGALEQFF.

The sample holds a few counts of this clone. The chain couples TRBV10-2 to TRBJ1-2; 8 bases map to TRBD1. The CDR3 extends over 15 amino acids. Losses at the gene ends were 4 bases for V and 5 bases for J; bases not matched to a gene: 9. Looked up from germline, CDR1 is WSHSY and CDR2 is SAAADI. The CDR3: CASSVSRQGLYGYTF. The CDR3 coding sequence is TGCGCCAGCAGTGTGTCTAGACAGGGGCTATATGGCTACACCTTC.

Only one count was recorded for this clone. V usage is TRBV19 and J usage is TRBJ1-1; 9 nucleotides match TRBD1. The CDR3 runs to 15 residues. J gave up 5 bases and V 3 bases, and 7 bases lay outside the gene matches. Germline loops: CDR1 LNHDA, CDR2 SQIVND (reference sequence). The CDR3 spells CASSILGQGGTEAFF. The CDR3 region has the DNA TGTGCCAGTAGTATTCTGGGACAGGGAGGGACTGAAGCTTTCTTT.

Only a few counts were recorded for this clone. V gene TRBV18 combines with J gene TRBJ1-2; D is uncertain. Germline CDR1 is KGHSH and CDR2 is LQKENI. V lost 0 bases to trimming and J lost 7 bases, with 18 bases between them. The CDR3 consists of 16 residues. In DNA form, the CDR3 reads TGTGCCAGCTCACCACCTGGGGTGGGCCTGGAGGCTGGCTACACCTTC. Translated: CASSPPGVGLEAGYTF. Variable domain in full (rest from reference TRBV18 and TRBJ1-2): NAGVMQNPRHLVRRRGQEARLRCSPMKGHSHVYWYRQLPEEGLKFMVYLQKENIIDESGMPKERFSAEFPKEGPSILRIQQVVRGDSAAYFCASSPPGVGLEAGYTFGSGTRLTVV.

The V call is TRBV28, the J call TRBJ1-2, with D perhaps matching TRBD1 (6 bases). The germline gives CDR1 MDHEN, CDR2 SYDVKM. V was shortened by 3 bases and J by 3 bases, with 14 bases between the two germline ends. The CDR3 runs to 15 residues. The CDR3 sequence: CASSLGGARDYGYTF. The CDR3 DNA is TGTGCCAGCAGTTTGGGGGGGGCGCGGGACTATGGCTACACCTTC.

The chain employs TRBV28 and TRBJ1-2; no definite D call. Per the germline V gene, CDR1 is MDHEN and CDR2 is SYDVKM. V gave up 6 bases and J gave up 7 bases, with 15 bases separating them. CDR3 length: 13 amino acids. CDR3 sequence (DNA): TGTGCCAGCAGCTCCGGGAGGGTACGTGGCTACACCTTC. Protein: CASSSGRVRGYTF.

The chain combines TRBV5-1 with TRBJ2-7, with a possible D match to TRBD2 (6 bases). In germline, CDR1 is SGHRS, CDR2 YFSETQ. V was cut by 3 bases and J by 6 bases, with 16 bases left in between. CDR3 length: 14 residues. The CDR3 sequence: CASSSAGQVGEQYF. CDR3 DNA: TGCGCCAGCAGCTCCGCGGGGCAGGTCGGCGAGCAGTACTTC.

The rearrangement uses TRBV10-2 and TRBJ2-7; TRBD1 agrees at 7 bases. The junction had 8 bases not matched to a gene; V was cut back by 5 bases and J by 4 bases. The CDR3 has 14 amino acids. Germline V CDR1 and CDR2: WSHSY, SAAADI. CDR3 nucleotide sequence: TGCGCCAGCAGTACGGGACAGCTGATTTACGAGCAGTACTTC. Translating gives CASSTGQLIYEQYF.

The chain carries TRBV21-1 and TRBJ1-4; the table calls TRBD1, which could not be checked here. TRBV21-1 is a documented pseudogene. The CDR3 contains 16 residues. The CDR3 here is CASSNGLADRGEKLFF. The DNA for the CDR3 is TGTGCCAGCAGCAATGGGCTCGCGGACAGGGGTGAAAAACTGTTTTTT.

This chain connects TRBV4-3 to TRBJ2-5; 8 bases align to TRBD2. Germline CDR1 is LGHNA and CDR2 is YSLEER. V was pared by 0 bases and J by 5 bases, with 8 bases of the junction left unmatched. The CDR3 spans 16 residues. CDR3 region: CASSQDRLAGWETQYF. In nucleotides, the CDR3 is TGCGCCAGCAGCCAAGACCGGCTAGCGGGTTGGGAGACCCAGTACTTC.

The rearrangement joins TRBV5-6 to TRBJ2-7; TRBD1 matches 7 bases. The V gene's germline CDR1 is SGHDT and CDR2 YYEEEE. J gave up 2 bases and V 0 bases, and 5 bases lay outside the gene matches. CDR3 length: 15 residues. CDR3 sequence (DNA): TGTGCCAGCAGCTTGGTAGCAGGGGGACCCTACGAGCAGTACTTC. Protein sequence: CASSLVAGGPYEQYF.

The chain uses TRBV19 and TRBJ1-2, with 10 bases aligning to TRBD1. The CDR3 sequence is 15 residues long. J gave up 0 bases and V 8 bases, and 6 bases lay outside the gene matches. Germline lookup yields CDR1 LNHDA and CDR2 SQIVND (reference sequence). The CDR3 loop is CASYGTGESNYGYTF. CDR3 DNA: TGTGCCAGTTACGGGACAGGGGAATCTAACTATGGCTACACCTTC.

The count of this clone is one. The gene calls are TRBV2 and TRBJ1-3; 10 nucleotides agree with TRBD1. The CDR3 spans 16 residues. The V and J ends lost 5 bases and 4 bases, in that order; junction bases with no gene match: 8. The V gene's germline CDR1 is SNHLY and CDR2 FYNNEI. CDR3 residues: CASSLDRGSLGNTIYF. The CDR3 DNA reads TGTGCCAGCAGTTTGGACAGGGGGTCCCTCGGAAACACCATATATTTT. The full variable domain, in which reference TRBV2 and TRBJ1-3 provide the parts outside the CDR3, is EPEVTQTPSHQVTQMGQEVILRCVPISNHLYFYWYRQILGQKVEFLVSFYNNEISEKSEIFDDQFSVERPDGSNFTLKIRSTKLEDSAMYFCASSLDRGSLGNTIYFGEGSWLTVV.

This sequence joins TRBV18 and TRBJ2-3; 9 bases match TRBD2. CDR3 length: 16 residues. Trimming took 1 base from V and 1 from J; bases not matched to a gene: 3. Germline V gives CDR1 KGHSH, CDR2 LQKENI. CDR3 protein: CASSPQSGGRTDTQYF. CDR3 sequence (DNA): TGTGCCAGCTCACCACAAAGCGGGGGGCGCACAGATACGCAGTATTTT.

The rearrangement joins TRBV5-1 to TRBJ2-1; D perhaps matches TRBD1 (6 bases). CDR1 SGHRS and CDR2 YFSETQ come from the germline V gene. This CDR3 contains 14 residues. Trimming removed 3 bases from V and 6 bases from J, with 13 bases in between. In nucleotides, the CDR3 is TGCGCCAGCAGCTCGCCTACAGGGAGCAATGAGCAGTTCTTC. It is translated as CASSSPTGSNEQFF. The full variable domain, completed using reference TRBV5-1 and TRBJ2-1, is KAGVTQTPRYLIKTRGQQVTLSCSPISGHRSVSWYQQTPGQGLQFLFEYFSETQRNKGNFPGRFSGRQFSNSRSEMNVSTLELGDSALYLCASSSPTGSNEQFFGPGTRLTVL.

The V gene is TRBV6-5, the J gene TRBJ1-5, with TRBD1 matching over 9 bases. The V and J ends lost 5 bases and 7 bases, in that order; junction bases with no gene match: 3. This CDR3 has 13 amino acids. Looked up from germline, CDR1 is MNHEY and CDR2 is SVGAGI. In nucleotides, the CDR3 is TGTGCCAGCAGTATAGACAGGGGGCAGCCCCAGCATTTT. Protein sequence: CASSIDRGQPQHF.

The genes are TRBV6-1 and TRBJ1-6, with D perhaps TRBD1 (5 bases). The CDR3 totals 16 residues. Germline V gives CDR1 MNHNS, CDR2 SASEGT. Trimming removed 4 bases from V and 0 bases from J, with 10 bases in between. This CDR3 reads CASSGGGSSYNSPLHF. CDR3 coding DNA: TGTGCCAGCAGTGGGGGGGGGAGCTCCTATAATTCACCCCTCCACTTT.